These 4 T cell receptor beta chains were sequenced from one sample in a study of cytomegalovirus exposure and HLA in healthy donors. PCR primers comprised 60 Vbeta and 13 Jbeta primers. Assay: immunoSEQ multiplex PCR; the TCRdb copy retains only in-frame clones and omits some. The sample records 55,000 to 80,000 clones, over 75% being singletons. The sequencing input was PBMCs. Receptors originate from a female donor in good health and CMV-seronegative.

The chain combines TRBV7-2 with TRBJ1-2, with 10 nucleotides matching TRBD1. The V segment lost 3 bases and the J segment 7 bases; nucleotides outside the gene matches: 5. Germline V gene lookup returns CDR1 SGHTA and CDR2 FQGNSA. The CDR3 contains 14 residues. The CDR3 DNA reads TGTGCCAGCAGCTTCGACAGGGGGCTCCGTGGCTACACCTTC. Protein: CASSFDRGLRGYTF.

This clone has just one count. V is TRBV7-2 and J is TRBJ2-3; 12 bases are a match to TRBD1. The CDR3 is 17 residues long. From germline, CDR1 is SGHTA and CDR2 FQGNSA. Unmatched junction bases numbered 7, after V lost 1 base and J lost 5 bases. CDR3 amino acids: CASSLVGTGGAVDTQYF. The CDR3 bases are TGTGCCAGCAGCTTAGTGGGGACAGGGGGCGCGGTAGATACGCAGTATTTT.

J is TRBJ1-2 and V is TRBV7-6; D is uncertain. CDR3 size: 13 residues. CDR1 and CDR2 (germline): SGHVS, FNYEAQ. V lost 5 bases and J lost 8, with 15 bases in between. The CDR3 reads CASSPSRAGGYTF. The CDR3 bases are TGTGCCAGCAGCCCGAGTAGGGCGGGCGGCTACACCTTC. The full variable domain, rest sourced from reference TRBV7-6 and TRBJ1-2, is GAGVSQSPRYKVTKRGQDVALRCDPISGHVSLYWYRQALGQGPEFLTYFNYEAQQDKSGLPNDRFSAERPEGSISTLTIQRTEQRDSAMYRCASSPSRAGGYTFGSGTRLTVV.

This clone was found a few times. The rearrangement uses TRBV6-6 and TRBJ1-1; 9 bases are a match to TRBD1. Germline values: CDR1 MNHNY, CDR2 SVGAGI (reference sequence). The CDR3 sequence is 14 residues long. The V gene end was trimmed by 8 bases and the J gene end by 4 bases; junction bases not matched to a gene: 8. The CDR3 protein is CASGHTGGATEAFF. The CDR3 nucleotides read TGTGCCAGCGGACATACAGGGGGCGCCACTGAAGCTTTCTTT.